The 26 T cell receptor beta chains below were found in one sample sequenced in a study of CD8 T cells in ankylosing spondylitis. TCRdb analysed the 5' RACE reads with MiXCR anew, one entry per CDR3 protein. The repertoire consists of about 250,000 distinct CDR3 sequences, with under 8.5% occurring once and the leading ten covering more than 4.5%. Sample: blood, either unsorted or a sorted T cell fraction (not recorded which). The receptors were gathered from a female donor with ankylosing spondylitis or in good health (not recorded which).

This clonotype showed up many times. The chain employs TRBV30 and TRBJ1-2; TRBD1 is a possible D gene (6 bases). Germline V gene sequence: CDR1 GTSNPN, CDR2 SVGIG (reference sequence). The CDR3 has 12 amino acids. V lost 4 bases, J lost 4 bases, and 10 bases lay in between. The CDR3 sequence is CAWTNRAYGYTF. The CDR3, as DNA: TGTGCCTGGACCAACAGGGCCTATGGCTACACCTTC.

This clonotype was detected only a few times. V is TRBV2 and J is TRBJ1-1; unclear D gene. CDR1 is SNHLY and CDR2 is FYNNEI in the germline V gene. V was pared by 7 bases and J by 2 bases, with 11 bases between. The CDR3 has 13 residues. The CDR3 DNA follows: TGTGCCAGCAATGTCGCTTTTAACACTGAAGCTTTCTTT. Its translation is CASNVAFNTEAFF.

This clonotype has a count of ten or more. The chain is built from TRBV15 and TRBJ2-2; D is undetermined. Germline loops: CDR1 LNHNV, CDR2 YYDKDF (reference sequence). The CDR3 runs 13 residues. The V and J ends lost 5 bases and 7 bases respectively, with 11 bases between them. The CDR3: CATSVGSIGELFF. CDR3 sequence (DNA): TGTGCCACCAGCGTCGGATCCATCGGGGAGCTGTTTTTT.

The rearrangement joins TRBV19 to TRBJ2-1, with 8 bases identical to TRBD1. The CDR3 runs 14 residues. Germline assignment: CDR1 LNHDA and CDR2 SQIVND (reference sequence). Trimming cost V 8 bases and J 4 bases; bases outside gene matches: 7. CDR3 sequence (DNA): TGTGCCAGTGGGCAGGGGGCGAGATACAATGAGCAGTTCTTC. Translated, it gives CASGQGARYNEQFF.

This clonotype showed up many times. The rearrangement joins TRBV11-2 to TRBJ2-3; the match to TRBD2 covers 8 bases. Germline V lookup: CDR1 SGHAT, CDR2 FQNNGV. The CDR3 runs to 17 residues. Trimming cost V 1 base and J 2 bases; bases outside gene matches: 8. In DNA, the CDR3 is TGTGCCAGCAGCTTAGGATGGGCGGGAGGATCCACAGATACGCAGTATTTT. Its protein product is CASSLGWAGGSTDTQYF.

This clonotype was detected ten times or more. This chain connects TRBV6-4 to TRBJ2-3; 7 bases line up with TRBD1. This CDR3 has 13 residues. With 1 base clipped from V and 10 bases from J, the junction kept 5 bases outside the gene matches. Germline CDR1 is MRHNA and CDR2 is SNTAGT. CDR3 nucleotides: TGTGCCAGCAGTGACTTACAGGGGTCGGCGCAGTATTTT. Protein: CASSDLQGSAQYF.

V usage is TRBV23-1 and J usage is TRBJ2-7, with D possibly being TRBD2 (6 bases). TRBV23-1 belongs to the ORF category, with a function that is uncertain. CDR3 size: 12 residues. With 9 bases removed from V and 4 bases from J, the gap between germline ends came to 13 bases. CDR3 region: CARPGLLYEQYF. In DNA form, the CDR3 reads TGCGCCAGGCCGGGACTTCTATACGAGCAGTACTTC.

This sequence joins TRBV11-2 and TRBJ2-2; weak D call: TRBD1 (6 bases). Germline-derived CDR1 and CDR2 are SGHAT and FQNNGV. Deletions cut 5 bases from V and 6 bases from J, with 13 bases between. CDR3 length equals 14 residues. The CDR3 nucleotides are TGTGCCAGCAGCCAGGGGAGAGCCTCCGGGGAGCTGTTTTTT. Translated: CASSQGRASGELFF.

This clonotype has at least ten counts. V is TRBV5-1 and J is TRBJ1-2, with TRBD1 identical over 8 bases. The V and J ends lost 1 base and 3 bases, in that order; junction bases with no gene match: 2. The germline gives CDR1 SGHRS, CDR2 YFSETQ. The CDR3 contains 14 residues. CDR3 in amino acids: CASSLKGQDYGYTF. Here the CDR3 DNA reads TGCGCCAGCAGCTTGAAGGGACAGGACTATGGCTACACCTTC. Full variable domain (remainder filled in from reference TRBV5-1 and TRBJ1-2): KAGVTQTPRYLIKTRGQQVTLSCSPISGHRSVSWYQQTPGQGLQFLFEYFSETQRNKGNFPGRFSGRQFSNSRSEMNVSTLELGDSALYLCASSLKGQDYGYTFGSGTRLTVV.

The table lists this clonotype with many counts. The chain uses TRBV12-3 or TRBV12-4 and TRBJ2-4, with no clear D. This CDR3 has 13 residues. Between the trimmed V and J ends, which lost 3 bases and 4 bases, there was a span of 7 bases. The CDR3 loop reads CASSLGRKNIQYF. DNA of the CDR3: TGTGCCAGCAGTTTGGGCCGGAAAAACATTCAGTACTTC.

This clonotype appeared many times. This chain connects TRBV15 to TRBJ2-2; D not certain. The CDR3 runs 14 residues. Deletions cut 0 bases from V and 5 bases from J, with 7 bases between. Per germline, CDR1 LNHNV and CDR2 YYDKDF (reference sequence). The CDR3 protein is CATSRDLPTGELFF. CDR3 DNA: TGTGCCACCAGCAGAGATCTACCGACCGGGGAGCTGTTTTTT.

There are many counts of this clonotype. V gene TRBV5-6 combines with J gene TRBJ1-1; the D gene is possibly TRBD1 (6 bases). The ends were cut back, 4 bases at V and 1 base at J, with 11 bases in the middle. CDR3 length: 14 amino acids. Germline V CDR1 and CDR2: SGHDT, YYEEEE. The chain's CDR3 is CASSPGHWNTEAFF. DNA of the CDR3: TGTGCCAGCAGCCCGGGACACTGGAACACTGAAGCTTTCTTT.

The chain is built from TRBV11-2 and TRBJ2-2, with D maybe TRBD1 (5 bases). V gave up 5 bases and J gave up 4 bases, with 14 bases separating them. The CDR3 spans 15 residues. The germline gives CDR1 SGHAT, CDR2 FQNNGV. CDR3 sequence reads: CASSAYQGITGELFF. The DNA for the CDR3 is TGTGCCAGCAGCGCATACCAGGGAATCACCGGGGAGCTGTTTTTT.

This clonotype has a count of ten or more. The chain recombines TRBV12-3 or TRBV12-4 with TRBJ2-6; tentative D call: TRBD2 (6 bases). Trimming removed 7 bases from V and 2 bases from J, with 12 bases in between. The CDR3 length is 15 residues. The CDR3 loop is CASNWGGTGANVLTF. Written as DNA, the CDR3 is TGTGCCAGCAACTGGGGCGGGACTGGGGCCAACGTCCTGACTTTC.

This clonotype was recorded at least ten times. V is TRBV2 and J is TRBJ2-3; D unclear. This CDR3 region has 14 residues. V was cut by 7 bases and J by 3 bases, with 14 bases left in between. Per germline, CDR1 SNHLY and CDR2 FYNNEI. CDR3 sequence: CASTRSPATDTQYF. The CDR3 region has the DNA TGTGCCAGCACCAGGAGCCCAGCTACAGATACGCAGTATTTT. The variable domain in full, completed from reference TRBV2 and TRBJ2-3, reads EPEVTQTPSHQVTQMGQEVILRCVPISNHLYFYWYRQILGQKVEFLVSFYNNEISEKSEIFDDQFSVERPDGSNFTLKIRSTKLEDSAMYFCASTRSPATDTQYFGPGTRLTVL.

This clonotype showed up many times. The rearrangement links TRBV7-9 to TRBJ2-1; the D gene is possibly TRBD2 (5 bases). The germline CDR1 and CDR2 sequences are SEHNR and FQNEAQ (reference sequence). The CDR3 loop spans 13 amino acids. The V gene lost 4 bases and the J gene lost 4 bases, with 8 bases spanning the gap. DNA for the CDR3: TGTGCCAGCAGCTCCGGGATGTACAATGAGCAGTTCTTC. Translating gives CASSSGMYNEQFF.

The genes are TRBV5-1 and TRBJ2-7; maybe TRBD1 (6 bases). The germline gives CDR1 SGHRS, CDR2 YFSETQ. Trimming left V 0 bases short and J 2 bases short, with 15 bases between. CDR3 length: 16 amino acids. The DNA for the CDR3 is TGCGCCAGCAGCTTGGGGCACAGGGACCATACCTACGAGCAGTACTTC. It codes for CASSLGHRDHTYEQYF.

This sequence joins TRBV12-3 or TRBV12-4 and TRBJ2-4; 8 positions agree with TRBD1. The ends lost 5 bases at V and 1 base at J; junction bases unmatched: 1. This CDR3 is built from 14 residues. CDR3 sequence: CASSTGGAKNIQYF. DNA for the CDR3: TGTGCCAGCAGTACAGGGGGGGCCAAAAACATTCAGTACTTC.

This clonotype has a count of ten or more. The chain combines TRBV7-6 with TRBJ2-4; TRBD1 aligns across 9 bases. This CDR3 comprises 13 residues. V was clipped by 9 bases and J by 1 base; unmatched bases: 1. Germline CDR1 is SGHVS and CDR2 is FNYEAQ. CDR3 DNA: TGTGCCAGACAGGGGGCGGCCAAAAACATTCAGTACTTC. Encoded protein: CARQGAAKNIQYF.

This clonotype appeared many times. The chain combines TRBV2 with TRBJ2-7; D remains unclear. V lost 0 bases and J lost 0, with 6 bases in between. CDR3 size: 14 residues. The V gene's germline CDR1 is SNHLY and CDR2 FYNNEI. The CDR3 region is CASSEAVGSYEQYF. The CDR3 nucleotides read TGTGCCAGCAGTGAAGCTGTCGGCTCCTACGAGCAGTACTTC. The full variable domain, completed using reference TRBV2 and TRBJ2-7, is EPEVTQTPSHQVTQMGQEVILRCVPISNHLYFYWYRQILGQKVEFLVSFYNNEISEKSEIFDDQFSVERPDGSNFTLKIRSTKLEDSAMYFCASSEAVGSYEQYFGPGTRLTVT.

V gene TRBV7-9 combines with J gene TRBJ1-4; 9 bases are shared with TRBD1. CDR1 and CDR2 from the germline V gene are SEHNR and FQNEAQ (reference sequence). This CDR3 is built from 17 residues. V shed 5 bases and J 7 bases; nucleotides not matched to a gene: 14. The CDR3 region is CASSPPGQGSWGEKLFF. CDR3 in DNA: TGTGCCAGCAGCCCCCCGGGACAGGGTTCCTGGGGTGAAAAACTGTTTTTT. The whole variable domain, remainder taken from reference TRBV7-9 and TRBJ1-4, is DTGVSQNPRHKITKRGQNVTFRCDPISEHNRLYWYRQTLGQGPEFLTYFQNEAQLEKSRLLSDRFSAERPKGSFSTLEIQRTEQGDSAMYLCASSPPGQGSWGEKLFFGSGTQLSVL.

This clonotype was seen just once. One base away lies a much larger clone, so this may be a sequencing read error. V gene TRBV15 combines with J gene TRBJ2-7; TRBD2 matches at 8 bases. Unmatched junction bases numbered 12, after V lost 0 bases and J lost 8 bases. CDR3 length: 16 amino acids. The germline V gene encodes CDR1 LNHNV and CDR2 YYDKDF (reference sequence). The CDR3 coding sequence is TGTGCCACCAGCAGAGATAGACTAGCGCTAACGGGCAAGCAGTACTTC. Translated, it gives CATSRDRLALTGKQYF.

Notes on this clonotype: A single base separates this from a much larger clone, so it may be a read error. This chain connects TRBV12-3 or TRBV12-4 to TRBJ2-7, with TRBD1 as a possible D gene (5 bases). This CDR3 is 12 amino acids long. The V and J ends lost 3 bases and 6 bases respectively, with 9 bases between them. This CDR3 is CASSLTAREQYF. The CDR3, as DNA: TGTGCCAGCAGTTTGACAGCTCGCGAGCAGTACTTC.

The chain joins TRBV9 to TRBJ2-2, with D perhaps matching TRBD1 or TRBD2 (5 bases each). The CDR3 consists of 17 residues. V lost 0 bases, J lost 2 bases, and 14 bases lay in between. CDR1 is SGDLS, CDR2 YYNGEE, per germline. The CDR3 sequence is CASSVAPGQINTGELFF. The DNA of the CDR3 is TGTGCCAGCAGCGTAGCACCGGGGCAAATTAACACCGGGGAGCTGTTTTTT. The full variable domain, rest sourced from reference TRBV9 and TRBJ2-2, is DSGVTQTPKHLITATGQRVTLRCSPRSGDLSVYWYQQSLDQGLQFLIQYYNGEERAKGNILERFSAQQFPDLHSELNLSSLELGDSALYFCASSVAPGQINTGELFFGEGSRLTVL.

The sample holds many counts of this clonotype. J is TRBJ2-7 and V is TRBV20-1; 13 bases line up with TRBD2. The V and J ends lost 4 bases and 5 bases, in that order; junction bases with no gene match: 8. Germline V lookup: CDR1 DFQATT, CDR2 SNEGSKA (reference sequence). The CDR3 sequence is 15 residues long. CDR3 sequence (DNA): TGCAGTGCTAACGGACTAGCGGGAGTTGTCGACGAGCAGTACTTC. Translated: CSANGLAGVVDEQYF.

Ten or more counts support this clonotype. This chain links TRBV5-1 with TRBJ2-2; the match to TRBD2 covers 7 bases. The CDR3 totals 16 residues. The J segment lost 1 base and the V segment lost 6 bases, leaving 9 bases of the junction unmatched. CDR1 SGHRS and CDR2 YFSETQ come from the germline V gene. The CDR3 coding sequence is TGCGCCAGCAAGAGAGGCCTAGCGGAGAACACCGGGGAGCTGTTTTTT. This codes for CASKRGLAENTGELFF.